Shown below are 13 T cell receptor beta chains from a single sample sequenced in a study of blood T cell repertoires in COVID-19. Here immunoSEQ multiplex PCR was the method, and the copy in TCRdb shows in-frame clones only, minus some. Here the sample spans about 78,000 clones, 90% being singletons. Sequenced: peripheral blood. The receptors here all came from a woman in her fifties or sixties in a cohort sampled during active COVID-19.

The chain uses TRBV7-6 and TRBJ2-1, with 16 bases identical to TRBD2. Unmatched junction bases numbered 2, after V lost 3 bases and J lost 0 bases. Germline assignment: CDR1 SGHVS and CDR2 FNYEAQ. This CDR3 has 18 amino acids. CDR3 sequence reads: CASSLGLAGGSSYNEQFF. CDR3 nucleotides: TGTGCCAGCAGCTTGGGACTAGCGGGAGGGAGCTCCTACAATGAGCAGTTCTTC.

The rearrangement links TRBV18 to TRBJ2-7; D is ambiguous. Between the trimmed V and J ends, which lost 5 bases and 0 bases, there was a span of 8 bases. This CDR3 has 13 amino acids. CDR1 and CDR2 from the germline V gene are KGHSH and LQKENI. CDR3 nucleotide sequence: TGTGCCAGCTCATCCTCGTACTCCTACGAGCAGTACTTC. This sequence encodes CASSSSYSYEQYF.

The sample holds one count of this clone. CDR3 in amino acids: CASSRDRDGQPQHF. DNA for the CDR3: TGTGCCAGCAGTCGGGACAGGGACGGGCAGCCCCAGCATTTT. The chain joins TRBV6-5 to TRBJ1-5; 9 bases match TRBD1. Looked up from germline, CDR1 is MNHEY and CDR2 is SVGAGI. The CDR3 has 14 residues. The junction had 6 bases not matched to a gene; V was cut back by 5 bases and J by 7 bases.

The chain employs TRBV4-2 and TRBJ1-2; the match to TRBD1 covers 8 bases. Germline V CDR1 and CDR2: LGHNA, YNFKEQ. Trimming at V came to 3 bases and at J to 5 bases, leaving 8 bases not matched to a gene. The CDR3 sequence is 15 residues long. The CDR3 sequence is CASSQTTGGRYGYTF. CDR3 nucleotides: TGTGCCAGCAGCCAGACCACAGGGGGGAGATATGGCTACACCTTC.

The V and J genes are TRBV4-2 and TRBJ2-1; TRBD2 agrees at 8 bases. With V trimmed by 3 bases and J by 4 bases, 11 bases remained unmatched. This CDR3 spans 17 amino acids. Looked up from germline, CDR1 is LGHNA and CDR2 is YNFKEQ. The CDR3 is CASSQMPSGGAYNEQFF. CDR3 DNA sequence: TGTGCCAGCAGCCAGATGCCCTCGGGAGGGGCTTACAATGAGCAGTTCTTC.

This chain connects TRBV3-1 (or the pseudogene TRBV3-2) to TRBJ1-2, with TRBD1 identical over 10 bases. The length of the CDR3 is 15 residues. V dropped 4 bases and J dropped 7; count of bases not matched to a gene: 9. Germline assignment: CDR1 LGHDT and CDR2 YNNKEL (reference sequence). CDR3 protein: CASSRPGTGEVGYTF. In DNA, the CDR3 is TGTGCCAGCAGCCGACCCGGGACAGGGGAAGTTGGCTACACCTTC.

The chain employs TRBV2 and TRBJ1-4, with a possible D match to TRBD1 (5 bases). The CDR3 covers 14 residues. Germline assignment: CDR1 SNHLY and CDR2 FYNNEI. V was trimmed by 3 bases and J by 5 bases, leaving 10 bases between them. DNA for the CDR3: TGTGCCAGCAGTGAGGGGGGGGACAATGAAAAACTGTTTTTT. Encoded protein: CASSEGGDNEKLFF.

The V gene is TRBV9, the J gene TRBJ2-7; the match to TRBD2 covers 7 bases. In germline, CDR1 is SGDLS, CDR2 YYNGEE. The ends lost 0 bases at V and 1 base at J; junction bases unmatched: 4. The CDR3 has 15 residues. CDR3 amino acids: CASSVEAGLSYEQYF. The DNA for the CDR3 is TGTGCCAGCAGCGTAGAAGCGGGACTTTCCTACGAGCAGTACTTC. Complete variable domain (other parts from reference TRBV9 and TRBJ2-7): DSGVTQTPKHLITATGQRVTLRCSPRSGDLSVYWYQQSLDQGLQFLIQYYNGEERAKGNILERFSAQQFPDLHSELNLSSLELGDSALYFCASSVEAGLSYEQYFGPGTRLTVT.

This chain links TRBV24-1 with TRBJ2-1; 9 bases are a match to TRBD2. The CDR3 is 14 residues long. Germline CDR1 is KGHDR and CDR2 is SFDVKD. The J segment lost 8 bases and the V segment lost 6 bases, leaving 7 bases of the junction unmatched. CDR3 bases: TGTGCCACCAGTACACTGACTAGCGGATATGAGCAGTTCTTC. Its translation: CATSTLTSGYEQFF.

The chain links TRBV28 to TRBJ1-6; D gene unclear. CDR3 length: 13 amino acids. CDR1 MDHEN and CDR2 SYDVKM come from the germline V gene. Trimming took 3 bases from V and 7 from J, leaving 7 bases between them. CDR3 sequence (DNA): TGTGCCAGCAGTTTCCGGGTGAATTCACCCCTCCACTTT. Protein product: CASSFRVNSPLHF.

The gene calls are TRBV7-3 and TRBJ2-3; 7 nucleotides align to TRBD2. The CDR3 is made up of 14 amino acids. Germline CDR1 is SGHTA and CDR2 is FQGTGA. With V trimmed by 4 bases and J by 6 bases, 7 bases remained unmatched. This CDR3 is CASSSGGGRDTQYF. The CDR3 DNA sequence: TGTGCCAGCAGCTCTGGGGGAGGGCGCGATACGCAGTATTTT.

This clone has only one observation. This chain links TRBV27 with TRBJ2-3; 11 bases are shared with TRBD2. CDR3 size: 17 residues. CDR1 MNHEY and CDR2 SMNVEV come from the germline V gene (reference sequence). V gave up 5 bases and J gave up 0 bases; unmatched junction bases: 7. The CDR3 loop is CASSGRTSGRSTDTQYF. DNA for the CDR3: TGTGCCAGCAGTGGGCGGACTAGCGGGCGAAGCACAGATACGCAGTATTTT.

The chain joins TRBV5-4 to TRBJ1-1; 9 bases agree with TRBD1. Germline trimming cut 5 bases from V and 8 bases from J; bases unmatched to any gene: 4. Germline CDR1 is SGHNT and CDR2 is YYREEE (reference sequence). The CDR3 has 12 residues. The CDR3 coding sequence is TGTGCCAGCAGAAAGGACAGGGGAGAAGCTTTCTTT. Translating gives CASRKDRGEAFF.